This TCR beta chain was captured by sequencing in a study of blood T cells in healthy people across ages. The V end was cut by 5 bases, the J end by 3 bases, with 13 bases between. CDR3 length: 14 amino acids. Study results and limitations: What prevented conclusive comparison of naive and antigen-experienced cells was that PBMCs were unsorted. Underestimates were what the diversity estimates from one million T cells were considered to be.

A second PCR of 7 to 11 cycles used a sample-barcoded 5' primer and a J-beta primer mix. Each cDNA molecule was tagged by a template-switch adaptor with 12 random nucleotides. One entry per CDR3 protein, called by TCRdb with MiXCR from the 5' RACE reads. The data hold 1.5 million to 2 million distinct CDR3 sequences, with approximately 30% observed a single time. This clonotype showed up many times. What it recognizes is unknown. Every donor gave ten milliliters of peripheral blood. V usage is TRBV12-3 or TRBV12-4 and J usage is TRBJ2-5, with D perhaps matching TRBD1 (6 bases). The sequencing input was blood. The receptor comes from a woman aged 25 to 39 in good health. The CDR3: CASSRLGGEETQYF. The CDR3 nucleotides read TGTGCCAGCAGTCGGCTAGGGGGTGAAGAGACCCAGTACTTC.